The text below deals with one T cell receptor (beta chain). The target antigen is unknown. The data were obtained in a study of shared clonotypes between healthy human individuals. Study-level background: A couple of women and a few men aged 18 to 49 made up the donors.

Study-level points and caveats: It was expected that sequencing depth would affect clonotype sharing among donors.

Per the germline V gene, CDR1 is LGHNA and CDR2 is YSLEER. V lost 1 base to trimming and J lost 9 bases, with 10 bases between them. This CDR3 comprises 13 residues. Assay runs were performed at deep level. The assay was immunoSEQ multiplex PCR, and TCRdb's table has in-frame clones only and misses some. The sample has roughly 1,500,000 clones, approximately 98% seen once. The sequenced sample was naive CD4+ T cells sorted from blood. The subset: CD45RA+ positively selected. The J gene is TRBJ1-5, the V gene TRBV4-3; a possible D gene is TRBD1 (5 bases). The clonotype comes from a man aged 30 to 39 in good health. CDR3 DNA: TGCGCCAGCAGCCAAGTTTCTGGGGGGCCCCAGCATTTT. Its translation is CASSQVSGGPQHF.